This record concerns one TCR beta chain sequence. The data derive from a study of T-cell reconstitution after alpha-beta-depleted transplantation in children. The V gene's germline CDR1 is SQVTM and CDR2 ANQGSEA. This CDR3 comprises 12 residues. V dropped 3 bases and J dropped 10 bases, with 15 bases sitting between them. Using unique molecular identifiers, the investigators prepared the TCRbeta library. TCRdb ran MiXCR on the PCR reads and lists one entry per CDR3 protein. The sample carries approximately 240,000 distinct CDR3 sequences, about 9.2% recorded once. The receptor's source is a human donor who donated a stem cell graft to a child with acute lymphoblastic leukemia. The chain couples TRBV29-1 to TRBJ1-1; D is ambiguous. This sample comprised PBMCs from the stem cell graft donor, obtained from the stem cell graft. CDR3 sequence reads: CSVERGINGAFF. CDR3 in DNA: TGCAGCGTTGAGCGGGGAATCAACGGAGCTTTCTTT.